One sample yielded the 31 T cell receptor beta chains listed below, sequenced in a study of blood T cell repertoires in COVID-19. Measured with immunoSEQ multiplex PCR; TCRdb has only the in-frame clones, and not every one. The data show about 200,000 clones, with roughly 91% seen just once and 3.5% to 4% held by the top ten. Sequenced: PBMCs or T cells enriched from blood (not recorded which). The receptor set was obtained from a woman between 25 and 40 years old with acute COVID-19.

This clone was recorded once. This chain links TRBV14 with TRBJ1-1, with D unresolved. CDR1 SGHDN and CDR2 FVKESK come from the germline V gene. Trimming took 1 base from V and 5 from J, leaving 8 bases between them. There are 13 residues in the CDR3. In nucleotides, the CDR3 is TGTGCCAGCAGCCAAGTAGGAGCAACTGAAGCTTTCTTT. This codes for CASSQVGATEAFF.

The gene calls are TRBV5-6 and TRBJ2-7; 10 bases line up with TRBD1. CDR1 and CDR2 from the germline V gene are SGHDT and YYEEEE. This CDR3 region has 14 residues. J lost 4 bases, V lost 3 bases, and 4 bases had no gene match. The CDR3 sequence is CASSSGTGVYEQYF. For the CDR3, the DNA is TGTGCCAGCAGCTCCGGGACAGGGGTTTACGAGCAGTACTTC.

The V call is TRBV7-9, the J call TRBJ2-1, with 7 positions matching TRBD1. This CDR3 comprises 13 residues. V lost 5 bases and J lost 9; bases outside the gene matches: 7. Germline V gene data show CDR1 as SEHNR and CDR2 as FQNEAQ (reference sequence). The CDR3, as DNA: TGTGCCAGCAGCACTGGACAGGCCCCTGAGCAGTTCTTC. Translation: CASSTGQAPEQFF.

This clone is a singleton in its sample. The CDR3: CASSQGVPGGPETQYF. The CDR3 nucleotides read TGTGCCAGCAGCCAAGGAGTGCCAGGGGGCCCCGAGACCCAGTACTTC. The chain has TRBV4-2 and TRBJ2-5; TRBD1 matches at 8 bases. The CDR3 covers 16 residues. Germline CDR1 is LGHNA and CDR2 is YNFKEQ. The ends lost 1 base at V and 5 bases at J; junction bases unmatched: 9.

The genes are TRBV29-1 and TRBJ2-7, with 11 bases aligning to TRBD2. Germline CDR1 and CDR2: SQVTM and ANQGSEA. The CDR3 contains 13 residues. J lost 6 bases, V lost 8 bases, and 9 bases had no gene match. CDR3 protein: CSLRLAGSSEQYF. In DNA, the CDR3 is TGCAGCCTTCGACTAGCGGGGTCCAGCGAGCAGTACTTC.

The rearrangement uses TRBV11-2 and TRBJ2-7; D is perhaps TRBD2 (5 bases). CDR1 is SGHAT, CDR2 FQNNGV, per germline. The CDR3 has 16 residues. V was trimmed by 1 base and J by 3 bases, leaving 16 bases between them. The CDR3 protein is CASSLGIGGSGYEQYF. CDR3 bases: TGTGCCAGCAGCTTAGGAATAGGCGGGTCTGGCTACGAGCAGTACTTC.

The chain joins TRBV27 to TRBJ1-5; 7 nucleotides line up with TRBD1. The CDR3 runs to 15 residues. V lost 3 bases, J lost 6 bases, and 8 bases stayed unmatched. CDR1 and CDR2 from the germline V gene are MNHEY and SMNVEV (reference sequence). The DNA for the CDR3 is TGTGCCAGCAGTTTGGCGCAGGGGGTAGGTCAGCCCCAGCATTTT. This encodes CASSLAQGVGQPQHF.

The V and J genes are TRBV15 and TRBJ1-1, with D tentatively TRBD1 (6 bases). This CDR3 spans 12 amino acids. Trimming stripped 7 bases from V and 4 bases from J, with 10 bases between. Germline CDR1 and CDR2: LNHNV and YYDKDF (reference sequence). Here the CDR3 reads CATKRGGTEAFF. The CDR3 DNA reads as TGTGCCACCAAAAGGGGGGGCACTGAAGCTTTCTTT. Full variable domain (missing parts from reference TRBV15 and TRBJ1-1): DAMVIQNPRYQVTQFGKPVTLSCSQTLNHNVMYWYQQKSSQAPKLLFHYYDKDFNNEADTPDNFQSRRPNTSFCFLDIRSPGLGDTAMYLCATKRGGTEAFFGQGTRLTVV.

The V and J genes are TRBV6-5 and TRBJ1-2, with D possibly being TRBD1 (5 bases). The V and J ends lost 1 base and 2 bases respectively, with 8 bases between them. The CDR3 length is 14 residues. In germline, CDR1 is MNHEY, CDR2 SVGAGI. The CDR3 region has the DNA TGTGCCAGCAGTTACTTAGACAGCAACTATGGCTACACCTTC. This gives the protein CASSYLDSNYGYTF.

The chain links TRBV10-2 to TRBJ1-1; 8 positions match TRBD1. CDR3 length: 13 amino acids. The V and J ends lost 6 bases and 5 bases, in that order; junction bases with no gene match: 5. Germline CDR1 is WSHSY and CDR2 is SAAADI. The CDR3 region is CASRQTGVTEAFF. CDR3 sequence (DNA): TGCGCCAGCAGACAGACAGGGGTGACTGAAGCTTTCTTT.

In its sample, this clone was seen a few times. The chain carries TRBV2 and TRBJ1-5, with D hard to call. V was clipped by 6 bases and J by 9 bases, with 9 bases between them. There are 11 residues in the CDR3. Germline CDR1 and CDR2: SNHLY and FYNNEI. The CDR3 region is CASRDSGPQHF. In DNA form, the CDR3 reads TGTGCCAGCAGAGACTCCGGGCCCCAGCATTTT.

The chain is built from TRBV4-3 and TRBJ1-3; no clear D. The V gene lost 1 base and the J gene lost 4 bases, with 5 bases spanning the gap. Germline assignment: CDR1 LGHNA and CDR2 YSLEER. This CDR3 is 13 amino acids long. CDR3 loop: CASSQARGNTIYF. The CDR3 DNA reads TGCGCCAGCAGCCAAGCACGGGGAAACACCATATATTTT.

This chain joins TRBV5-4 and TRBJ1-4, with D unresolved. Per the germline V gene, CDR1 is SGHNT and CDR2 is YYREEE (reference sequence). Trimming shortened V by 0 bases and J by 7 bases, and 10 bases separated the two germline ends. This CDR3 contains 14 residues. The CDR3 region is CASSLGRSIEKLFF. CDR3 DNA sequence: TGTGCCAGCAGCTTGGGGAGGAGTATTGAAAAACTGTTTTTT.

The J gene is TRBJ1-2, the V gene TRBV10-3; possibly TRBD1 for D (5 bases). Trimming took 3 bases from V and 2 from J, leaving 10 bases between them. The germline V gene encodes CDR1 ENHRY and CDR2 SYGVKD. This CDR3 region has 14 residues. The CDR3 here is CAISDQAGNYGYTF. The CDR3 region has the DNA TGTGCCATCAGTGATCAAGCAGGGAACTATGGCTACACCTTC.

This chain joins TRBV7-6 and TRBJ2-3, with D tentatively TRBD1 (5 bases). This CDR3 has 16 amino acids. CDR1 is SGHVS and CDR2 is FNYEAQ in the germline V gene. Trimming took off 8 bases at V and 2 bases at J, with 20 bases between the two ends. The CDR3 sequence is CASGMGPFRSTDTQYF. CDR3 coding DNA: TGTGCCAGCGGAATGGGGCCTTTTCGGTCCACAGATACGCAGTATTTT.

This chain links TRBV21-1 with TRBJ1-2. TRBV21-1 is designated a pseudogene. The CDR3 contains 12 residues. The CDR3 reads CASMLENYGYTF. The CDR3 nucleotides read TGTGCCAGCATGCTAGAGAACTATGGCTACACCTTC.

Here the CDR3 reads CASSDGGARLYF. DNA for the CDR3: TGTGCCAGCAGCGACGGAGGGGCGAGGCTGTATTTT. This rearrangement joins TRBV7-9 to TRBJ2-3, with D perhaps matching TRBD2 (6 bases). Germline CDR1 and CDR2: SEHNR and FQNEAQ (reference sequence). This CDR3 comprises 12 residues. Trimming shortened V by 5 bases and J by 14 bases, and 17 bases separated the two germline ends.

This clone was counted between two and nine times. The rearrangement joins TRBV4-3 to TRBJ2-5, with 13 bases aligning to TRBD2. Germline-derived CDR1 and CDR2 are LGHNA and YSLEER. CDR3 length equals 17 residues. Losses at the gene ends were 4 bases for V and 1 base for J; bases not matched to a gene: 6. CDR3 loop: CASSPAGTSGVQETQYF. The CDR3 nucleotides are TGCGCCAGCAGCCCAGCCGGGACTAGCGGGGTCCAAGAGACCCAGTACTTC.

The rearrangement links TRBV30 to TRBJ1-4, with D tentatively TRBD1 (6 bases). V was trimmed by 2 bases and J by 5 bases, leaving 12 bases between them. Germline loops: CDR1 GTSNPN, CDR2 SVGIG (reference sequence). CDR3 length equals 14 residues. DNA for the CDR3: TGTGCCTGGAGTCCGGACAGCTTCAATGAAAAACTGTTTTTT. This gives the protein CAWSPDSFNEKLFF.

V gene TRBV12-5 combines with J gene TRBJ1-4; no clear D. The CDR3 extends over 12 amino acids. The germline V gene encodes CDR1 LGHNT and CDR2 FRNRAP. V was cut by 2 bases and J by 8 bases, with 6 bases left in between. The CDR3 DNA sequence: TGTGCTAGTGGTTTGTATAAAGAAAAACTGTTTTTT. Protein: CASGLYKEKLFF.

This clone has just a few counts. The chain combines TRBV30 with TRBJ1-1; D may be TRBD1 (5 bases). Trimming removed 0 bases from V and 8 bases from J, with 13 bases in between. Germline assignment: CDR1 GTSNPN and CDR2 SVGIG (reference sequence). CDR3 length: 13 amino acids. The CDR3 DNA follows: TGTGCCTGGAGTGTATACGTACAGGAAGAAGCTTTCTTT. Its protein is CAWSVYVQEEAFF.

The chain uses TRBV18 and TRBJ1-1; D is ambiguous. This CDR3 spans 16 amino acids. V was pared by 0 bases and J by 4 bases, with 15 bases between. CDR1 and CDR2 (germline): KGHSH, LQKENI. The CDR3 DNA follows: TGTGCCAGCTCACCACCGAAGGACCCACGGGGCACTGAAGCTTTCTTT. It codes for CASSPPKDPRGTEAFF.

This clone was recorded a few times. This chain connects TRBV5-6 to TRBJ2-5, with D possibly matching TRBD1 (6 bases). Trimming removed 0 bases at V and 5 bases at J, with 11 bases between. Germline V gene lookup returns CDR1 SGHDT and CDR2 YYEEEE. This CDR3 region has 14 residues. CDR3 protein: CASSLEQGRETQYF. The DNA for the CDR3 is TGTGCCAGCAGCTTGGAACAGGGTCGGGAGACCCAGTACTTC.

In this sample, this clone turned up once. V and J are TRBV7-9 and TRBJ1-4, with a tentative D call TRBD1 (5 bases). Trimming shortened V by 5 bases and J by 13 bases, and 14 bases separated the two germline ends. Germline V CDR1 and CDR2: SEHNR, FQNEAQ (reference sequence). The CDR3 has 12 residues. The DNA for the CDR3 is TGTGCCAGCAGCCCCTCGGGGGTCGGACTGTTTTTT. It yields the protein CASSPSGVGLFF.

This clone was found a few times. The DNA of the CDR3 is TGTGCCAGCAGTCAGGGGACCCACCTGACCACCGAGCAGTACTTC. It specifies CASSQGTHLTTEQYF. The chain combines TRBV28 with TRBJ2-7, with a tentative D call TRBD1 (6 bases). The V gene's germline CDR1 is MDHEN and CDR2 SYDVKM. This CDR3 has 15 amino acids. Trimming removed 5 bases at V and 6 bases at J, with 20 bases between.

CDR3 sequence reads: CASSQTRGMNTEAFF. CDR3 coding DNA: TGCGCCAGCAGCCAAACCAGGGGGATGAACACTGAAGCTTTCTTT. The rearrangement uses TRBV4-1 and TRBJ1-1; TRBD1 aligns across 7 bases. The ends lost 2 bases at V and 0 bases at J; junction bases unmatched: 3. Germline assignment: CDR1 MGHRA and CDR2 YSYEKL. This CDR3 region has 15 residues.

Details on this clone: The same CDR3 can be traced to other DNA sequences in this sample. The CDR3 DNA reads as TGCGCCAGCAGCCAAAGACAGGGGGCCTACGAGCAGTACTTC. Residues: CASSQRQGAYEQYF. This chain links TRBV5-1 with TRBJ2-7; 9 nucleotides match TRBD1. Losses at the gene ends were 4 bases for V and 2 bases for J; bases not matched to a gene: 4. Per germline, CDR1 SGHRS and CDR2 YFSETQ. This CDR3 is built from 14 residues. The full variable domain, its missing parts supplied by reference TRBV5-1 and TRBJ2-7, is KAGVTQTPRYLIKTRGQQVTLSCSPISGHRSVSWYQQTPGQGLQFLFEYFSETQRNKGNFPGRFSGRQFSNSRSEMNVSTLELGDSALYLCASSQRQGAYEQYFGPGTRLTVT.

The chain has TRBV19 and TRBJ1-2; 7 bases are a match to TRBD1. After removal of 5 bases from V and 8 bases from J, the junction contained 11 bases not matched to a gene. Germline V CDR1 and CDR2: LNHDA, SQIVND (reference sequence). The CDR3 sequence is 14 residues long. CDR3 DNA sequence: TGTGCCAGTAGTCCACCACGGACAGGTAACGGCTACACCTTC. Translating it yields CASSPPRTGNGYTF.

This chain joins TRBV5-1 and TRBJ2-7; 7 nucleotides align to TRBD1. Germline V gives CDR1 SGHRS, CDR2 YFSETQ. CDR3 length: 15 residues. V lost 6 bases to trimming and J lost 1 base; unmatched junction nucleotides: 10. CDR3 region: CASNRDGTESYEQYF. In nucleotides, the CDR3 is TGCGCCAGCAACAGGGACGGGACAGAGTCCTACGAGCAGTACTTC.

This chain uses TRBV19 with TRBJ2-7; D not resolved. The CDR3 contains 13 residues. Germline values: CDR1 LNHDA, CDR2 SQIVND (reference sequence). Trimming pared 3 bases from V and 3 bases from J, leaving 9 bases between. For the CDR3, the DNA is TGTGCCAGTAGTATTGGAGACCTCTACGAGCAGTACTTC. It codes for CASSIGDLYEQYF.

This clone has just a few counts. This sequence joins TRBV9 and TRBJ1-4; 10 bases align to TRBD1. Trimming took 3 bases from V and 5 from J; bases not matched to a gene: 7. This CDR3 has 16 amino acids. The germline CDR1 and CDR2 sequences are SGDLS and YYNGEE. CDR3 DNA: TGTGCCAGCAGCGCAGTGACAGGGGGCGGGAATGAAAAACTGTTTTTT. Its protein product is CASSAVTGGGNEKLFF.